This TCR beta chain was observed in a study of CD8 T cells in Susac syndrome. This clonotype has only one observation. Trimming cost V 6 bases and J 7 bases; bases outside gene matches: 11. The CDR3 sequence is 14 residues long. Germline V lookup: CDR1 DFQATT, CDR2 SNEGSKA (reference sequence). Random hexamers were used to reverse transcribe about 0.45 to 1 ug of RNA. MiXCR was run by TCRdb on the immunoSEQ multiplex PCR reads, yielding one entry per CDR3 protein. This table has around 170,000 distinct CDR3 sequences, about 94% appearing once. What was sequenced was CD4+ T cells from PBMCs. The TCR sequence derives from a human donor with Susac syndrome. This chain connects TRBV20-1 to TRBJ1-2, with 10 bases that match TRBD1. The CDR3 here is CSAGAGQGILGYTF. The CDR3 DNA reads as TGCAGTGCAGGAGCGGGACAGGGGATTCTTGGCTACACCTTC.